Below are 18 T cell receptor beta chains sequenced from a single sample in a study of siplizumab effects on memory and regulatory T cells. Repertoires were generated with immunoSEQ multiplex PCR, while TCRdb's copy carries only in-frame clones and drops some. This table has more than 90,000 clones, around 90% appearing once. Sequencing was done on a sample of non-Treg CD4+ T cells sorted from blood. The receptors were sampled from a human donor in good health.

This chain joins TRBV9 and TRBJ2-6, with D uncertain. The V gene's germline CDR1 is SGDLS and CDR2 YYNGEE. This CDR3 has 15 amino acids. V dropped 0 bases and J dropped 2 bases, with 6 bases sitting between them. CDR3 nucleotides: TGTGCCAGCAGCGTAGCCCCAGCTGGGGCCAACGTCCTGACTTTC. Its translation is CASSVAPAGANVLTF.

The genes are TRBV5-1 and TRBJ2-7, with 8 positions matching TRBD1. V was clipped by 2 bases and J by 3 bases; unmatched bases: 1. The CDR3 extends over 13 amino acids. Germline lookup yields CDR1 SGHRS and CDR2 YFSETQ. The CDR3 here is CASSLQGDYEQYF. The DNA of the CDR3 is TGCGCCAGCAGCTTACAGGGGGACTACGAGCAGTACTTC.

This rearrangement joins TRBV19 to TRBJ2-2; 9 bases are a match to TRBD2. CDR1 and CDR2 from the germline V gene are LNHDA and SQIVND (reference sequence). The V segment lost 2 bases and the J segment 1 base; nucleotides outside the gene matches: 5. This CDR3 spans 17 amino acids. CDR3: CASSILRLAENTGELFF. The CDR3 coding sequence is TGTGCCAGTAGTATATTGAGACTAGCGGAGAACACCGGGGAGCTGTTTTTT.

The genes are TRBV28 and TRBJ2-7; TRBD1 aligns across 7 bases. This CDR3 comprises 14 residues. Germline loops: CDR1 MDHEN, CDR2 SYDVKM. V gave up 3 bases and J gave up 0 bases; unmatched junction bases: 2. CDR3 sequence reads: CASSLTGNSYEQYF. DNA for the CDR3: TGTGCCAGCAGTTTGACAGGGAACTCCTACGAGCAGTACTTC.

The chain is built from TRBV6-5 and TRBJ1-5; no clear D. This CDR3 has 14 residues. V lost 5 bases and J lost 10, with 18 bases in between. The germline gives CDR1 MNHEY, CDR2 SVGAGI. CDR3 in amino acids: CASSPDGREGPQHF. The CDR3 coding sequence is TGTGCCAGCAGTCCCGACGGAAGAGAGGGACCCCAGCATTTT.

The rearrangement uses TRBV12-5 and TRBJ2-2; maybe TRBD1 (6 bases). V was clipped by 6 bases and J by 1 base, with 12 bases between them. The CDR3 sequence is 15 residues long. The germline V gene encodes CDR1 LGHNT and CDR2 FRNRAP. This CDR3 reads CASGARTENTGELFF. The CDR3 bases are TGTGCTAGTGGCGCACGGACAGAGAACACCGGGGAGCTGTTTTTT.

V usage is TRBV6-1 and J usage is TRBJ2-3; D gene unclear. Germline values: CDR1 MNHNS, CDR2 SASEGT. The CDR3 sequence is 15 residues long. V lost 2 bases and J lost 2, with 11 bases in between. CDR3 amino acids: CASSENLLNTDTQYF. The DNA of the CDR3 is TGTGCCAGCAGTGAAAACTTACTAAACACAGATACGCAGTATTTT.

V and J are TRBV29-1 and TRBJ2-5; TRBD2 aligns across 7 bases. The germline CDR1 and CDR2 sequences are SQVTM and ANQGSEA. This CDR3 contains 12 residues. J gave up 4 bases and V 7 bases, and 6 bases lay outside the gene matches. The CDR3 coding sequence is TGCAGCGCCGAAGGGAGGGCAGAGACCCAGTACTTC. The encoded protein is CSAEGRAETQYF.

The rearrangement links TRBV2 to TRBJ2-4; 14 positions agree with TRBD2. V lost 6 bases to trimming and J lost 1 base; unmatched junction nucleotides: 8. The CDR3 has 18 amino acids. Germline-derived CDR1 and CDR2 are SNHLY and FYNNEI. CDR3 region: CASSPRTSGRSAKNIQYF. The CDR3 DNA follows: TGTGCCAGCAGCCCAAGGACTAGCGGGAGGTCGGCCAAAAACATTCAGTACTTC.

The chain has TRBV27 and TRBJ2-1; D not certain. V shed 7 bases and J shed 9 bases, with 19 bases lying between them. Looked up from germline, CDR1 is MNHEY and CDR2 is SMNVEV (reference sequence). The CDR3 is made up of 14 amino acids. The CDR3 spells CASTPVGPTIEQFF. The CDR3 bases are TGTGCCAGCACCCCCGTAGGTCCTACAATTGAGCAGTTCTTC.

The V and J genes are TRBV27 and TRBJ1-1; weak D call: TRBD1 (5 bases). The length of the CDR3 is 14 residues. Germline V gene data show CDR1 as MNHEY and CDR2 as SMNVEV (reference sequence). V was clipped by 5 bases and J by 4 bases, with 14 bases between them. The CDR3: CASSRLGGSTEAFF. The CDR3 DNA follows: TGTGCCAGCAGTCGCCTTGGGGGAAGCACTGAAGCTTTCTTT.

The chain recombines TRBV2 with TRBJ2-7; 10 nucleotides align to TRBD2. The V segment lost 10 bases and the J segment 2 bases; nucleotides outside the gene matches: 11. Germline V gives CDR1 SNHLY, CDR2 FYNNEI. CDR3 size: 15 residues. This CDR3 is CATKKEREGTYEQYF. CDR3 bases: TGTGCCACCAAAAAGGAGCGGGAGGGAACCTACGAGCAGTACTTC.

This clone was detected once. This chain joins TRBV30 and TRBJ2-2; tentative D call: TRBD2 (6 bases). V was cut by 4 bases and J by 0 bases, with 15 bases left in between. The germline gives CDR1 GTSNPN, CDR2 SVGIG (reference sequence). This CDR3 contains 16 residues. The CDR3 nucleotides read TGTGCCTGGATGGGCGGGAAGTTCGCGAACACCGGGGAGCTGTTTTTT. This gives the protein CAWMGGKFANTGELFF. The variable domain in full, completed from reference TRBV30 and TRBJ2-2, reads SQTIHQWPATLVQPVGSPLSLECTVEGTSNPNLYWYRQAAGRGLQLLFYSVGIGQISSEVPQNLSASRPQDRQFILSSKKLLLSDSGFYLCAWMGGKFANTGELFFGEGSRLTVL.

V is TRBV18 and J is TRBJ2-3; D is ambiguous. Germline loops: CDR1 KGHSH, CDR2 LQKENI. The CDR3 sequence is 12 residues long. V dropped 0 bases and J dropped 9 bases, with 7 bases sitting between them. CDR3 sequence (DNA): TGTGCCAGCTCACCACCCTCCACGACGCAGTATTTT. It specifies CASSPPSTTQYF. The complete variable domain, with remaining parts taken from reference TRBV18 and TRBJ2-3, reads NAGVMQNPRHLVRRRGQEARLRCSPMKGHSHVYWYRQLPEEGLKFMVYLQKENIIDESGMPKERFSAEFPKEGPSILRIQQVVRGDSAAYFCASSPPSTTQYFGPGTRLTVL.

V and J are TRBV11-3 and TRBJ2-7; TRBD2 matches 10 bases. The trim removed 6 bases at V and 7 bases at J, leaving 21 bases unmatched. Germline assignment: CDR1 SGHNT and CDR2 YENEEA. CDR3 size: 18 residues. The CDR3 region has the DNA TGTGCCAGCAGACCCCTATCTAGCGGGAGCGGAAGGATTGGGGAGCAGTACTTC. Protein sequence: CASRPLSSGSGRIGEQYF.

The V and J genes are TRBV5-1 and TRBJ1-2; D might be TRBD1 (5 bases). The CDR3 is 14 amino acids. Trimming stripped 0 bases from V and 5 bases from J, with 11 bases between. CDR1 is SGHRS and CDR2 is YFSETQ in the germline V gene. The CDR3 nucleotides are TGCGCCAGCAGCTTGGGGGGACGGACTTATGGCTACACCTTC. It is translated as CASSLGGRTYGYTF.

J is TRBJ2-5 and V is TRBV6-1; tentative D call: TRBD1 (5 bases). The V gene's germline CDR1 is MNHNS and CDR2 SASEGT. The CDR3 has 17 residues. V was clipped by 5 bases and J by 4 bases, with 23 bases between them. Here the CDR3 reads CASSQGQGGVRPETQYF. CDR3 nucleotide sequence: TGTGCCAGCAGTCAAGGGCAGGGTGGGGTAAGACCAGAGACCCAGTACTTC.

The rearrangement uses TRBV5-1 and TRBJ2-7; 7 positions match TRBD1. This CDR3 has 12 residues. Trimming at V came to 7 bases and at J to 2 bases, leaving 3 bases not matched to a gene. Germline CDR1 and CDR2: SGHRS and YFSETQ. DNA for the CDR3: TGCGCCAGCCGACAGGGCACCTACGAGCAGTACTTC. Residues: CASRQGTYEQYF.